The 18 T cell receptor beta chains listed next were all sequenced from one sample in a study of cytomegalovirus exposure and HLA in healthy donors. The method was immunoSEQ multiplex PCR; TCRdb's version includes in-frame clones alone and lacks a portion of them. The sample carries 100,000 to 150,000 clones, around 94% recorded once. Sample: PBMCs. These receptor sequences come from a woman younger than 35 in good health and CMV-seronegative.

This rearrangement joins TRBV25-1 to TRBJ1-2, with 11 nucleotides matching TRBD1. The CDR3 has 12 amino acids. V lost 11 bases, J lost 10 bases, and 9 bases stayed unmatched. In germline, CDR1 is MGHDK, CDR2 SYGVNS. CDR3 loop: CAGGGQGVLYTF. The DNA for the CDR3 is TGTGCCGGGGGGGGACAGGGGGTACTCTACACCTTC.

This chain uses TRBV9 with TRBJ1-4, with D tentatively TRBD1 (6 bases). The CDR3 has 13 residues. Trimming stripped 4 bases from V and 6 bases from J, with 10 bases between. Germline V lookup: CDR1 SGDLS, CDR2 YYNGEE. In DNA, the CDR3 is TGTGCCAGCAGCCCCCGGACAGATGAAAAACTGTTTTTT. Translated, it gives CASSPRTDEKLFF.

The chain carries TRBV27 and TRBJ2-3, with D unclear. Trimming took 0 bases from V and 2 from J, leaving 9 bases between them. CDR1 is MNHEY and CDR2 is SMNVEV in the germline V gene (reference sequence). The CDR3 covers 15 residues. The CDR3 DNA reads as TGTGCCAGCAGTTTATCGGGTCTAGACACAGATACGCAGTATTTT. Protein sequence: CASSLSGLDTDTQYF.

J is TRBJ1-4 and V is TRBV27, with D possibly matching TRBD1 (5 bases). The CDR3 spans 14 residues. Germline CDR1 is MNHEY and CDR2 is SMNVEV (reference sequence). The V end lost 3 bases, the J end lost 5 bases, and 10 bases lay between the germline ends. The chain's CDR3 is CASSFRQPNEKLFF. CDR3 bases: TGTGCCAGCAGTTTTCGACAGCCCAATGAAAAACTGTTTTTT.

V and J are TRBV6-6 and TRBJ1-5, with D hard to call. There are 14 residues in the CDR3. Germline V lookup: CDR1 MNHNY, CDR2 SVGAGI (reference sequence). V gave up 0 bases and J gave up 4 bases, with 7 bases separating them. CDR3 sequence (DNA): TGTGCCAGCAGTTACTCGGCGGGGAATCAGCCCCAGCATTTT. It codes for CASSYSAGNQPQHF.

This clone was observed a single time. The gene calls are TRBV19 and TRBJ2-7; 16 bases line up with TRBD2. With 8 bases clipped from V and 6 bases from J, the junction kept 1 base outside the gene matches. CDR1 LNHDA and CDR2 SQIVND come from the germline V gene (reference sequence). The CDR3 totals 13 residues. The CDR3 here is CASGTSGRAEQYF. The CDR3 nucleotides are TGTGCCAGTGGGACTAGCGGGAGGGCCGAGCAGTACTTC.

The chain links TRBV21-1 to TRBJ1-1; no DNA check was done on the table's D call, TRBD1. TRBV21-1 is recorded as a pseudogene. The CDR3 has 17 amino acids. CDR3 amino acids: CASSTRGQGKWHTEAFF. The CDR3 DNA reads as TGTGCCAGCAGCACCCGAGGACAGGGGAAATGGCATACTGAAGCTTTCTTT.

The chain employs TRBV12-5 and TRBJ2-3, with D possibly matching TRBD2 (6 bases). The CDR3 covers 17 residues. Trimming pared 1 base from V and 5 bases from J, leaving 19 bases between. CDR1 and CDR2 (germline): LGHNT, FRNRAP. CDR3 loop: CASGLDTSGVWGDTQYF. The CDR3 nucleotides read TGTGCTAGTGGTTTGGATACATCGGGAGTTTGGGGAGATACGCAGTATTTT.

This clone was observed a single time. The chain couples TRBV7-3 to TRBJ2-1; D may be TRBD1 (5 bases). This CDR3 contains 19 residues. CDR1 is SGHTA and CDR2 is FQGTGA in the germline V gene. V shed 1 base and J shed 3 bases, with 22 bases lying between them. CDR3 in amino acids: CASSLSLSDNPYLYNEQFF. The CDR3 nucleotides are TGTGCCAGCAGCTTAAGTCTTTCGGACAACCCGTACCTCTACAATGAGCAGTTCTTC.

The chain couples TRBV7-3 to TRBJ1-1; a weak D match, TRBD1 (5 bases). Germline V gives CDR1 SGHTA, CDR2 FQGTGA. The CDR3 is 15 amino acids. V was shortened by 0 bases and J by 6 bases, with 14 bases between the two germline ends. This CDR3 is CASSLTPLGGAEAFF. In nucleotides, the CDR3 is TGTGCCAGCAGCTTAACGCCCCTCGGGGGTGCTGAAGCTTTCTTT.

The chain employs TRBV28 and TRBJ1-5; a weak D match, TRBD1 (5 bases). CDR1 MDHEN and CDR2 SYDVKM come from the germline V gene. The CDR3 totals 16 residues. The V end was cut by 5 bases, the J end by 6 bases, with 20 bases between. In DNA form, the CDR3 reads TGTGCCAGCAGTACAAACGTCAGGGAAGAAGGTCAGCCCCAGCATTTT. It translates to CASSTNVREEGQPQHF.

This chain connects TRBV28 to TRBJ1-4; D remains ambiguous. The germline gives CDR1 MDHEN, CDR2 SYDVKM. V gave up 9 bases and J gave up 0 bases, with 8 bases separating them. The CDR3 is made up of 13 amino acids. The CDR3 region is CASTSSTNEKLFF. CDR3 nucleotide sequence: TGTGCCAGTACATCCTCAACTAATGAAAAACTGTTTTTT.

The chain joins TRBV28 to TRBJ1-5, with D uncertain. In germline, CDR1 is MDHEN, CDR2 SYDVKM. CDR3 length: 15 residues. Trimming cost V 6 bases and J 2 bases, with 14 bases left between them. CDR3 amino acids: CASSFLMRGNQPQHF. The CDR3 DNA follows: TGTGCCAGCAGCTTTCTAATGAGGGGCAATCAGCCCCAGCATTTT.

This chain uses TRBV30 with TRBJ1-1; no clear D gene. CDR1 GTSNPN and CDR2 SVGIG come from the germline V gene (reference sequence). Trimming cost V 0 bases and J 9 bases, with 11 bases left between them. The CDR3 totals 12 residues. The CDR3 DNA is TGTGCCTGGAGTGTATCAGTGGTGAAAGCTTTCTTT. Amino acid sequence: CAWSVSVVKAFF.

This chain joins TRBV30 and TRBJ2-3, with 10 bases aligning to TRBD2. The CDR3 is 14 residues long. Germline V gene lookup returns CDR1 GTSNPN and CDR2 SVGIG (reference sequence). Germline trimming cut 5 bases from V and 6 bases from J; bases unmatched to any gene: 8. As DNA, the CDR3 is TGTGCCTGGGGGCTGGCTAGCGGGAGTGATACGCAGTATTTT. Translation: CAWGLASGSDTQYF.

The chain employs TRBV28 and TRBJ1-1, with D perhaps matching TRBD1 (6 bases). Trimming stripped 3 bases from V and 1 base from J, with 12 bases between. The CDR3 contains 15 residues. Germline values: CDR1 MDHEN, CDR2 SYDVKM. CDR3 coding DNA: TGTGCCAGCAGTTTGGGGGGGCAGGGGAACACTGAAGCTTTCTTT. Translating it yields CASSLGGQGNTEAFF. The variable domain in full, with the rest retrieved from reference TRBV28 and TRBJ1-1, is DVKVTQSSRYLVKRTGEKVFLECVQDMDHENMFWYRQDPGLGLRLIYFSYDVKMKEKGDIPEGYSVSREKKERFSLILESASTNQTSMYLCASSLGGQGNTEAFFGQGTRLTVV.

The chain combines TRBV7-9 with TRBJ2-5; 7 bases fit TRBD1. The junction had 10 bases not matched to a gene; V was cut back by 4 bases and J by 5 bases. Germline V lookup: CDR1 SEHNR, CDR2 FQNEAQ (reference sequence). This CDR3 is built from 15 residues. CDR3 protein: CASSSTRGRGETQYF. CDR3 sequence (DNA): TGTGCCAGCAGCTCGACAAGGGGGCGCGGGGAGACCCAGTACTTC.

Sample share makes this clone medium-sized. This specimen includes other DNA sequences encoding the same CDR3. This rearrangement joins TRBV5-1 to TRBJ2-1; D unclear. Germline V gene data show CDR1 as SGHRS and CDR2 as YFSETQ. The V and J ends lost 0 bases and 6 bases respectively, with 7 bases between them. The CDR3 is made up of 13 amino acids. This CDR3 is CASSLGAPNEQFF. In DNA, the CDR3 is TGCGCCAGCAGCTTGGGGGCGCCCAATGAGCAGTTCTTC.